The 32 T cell receptor beta chains listed next were all sequenced from one sample in a study of regulatory T cells in long-lasting Graves disease. With iRepertoire HTBI primers and Arm-PCR of CDR3 regions, TCR beta libraries were built. TCRdb re-analysed the multiplex PCR reads in MiXCR, keeping a single row per CDR3 protein. In the table there are hundreds of thousands of distinct CDR3 sequences, around 30% of which are singletons. Stated time point: persistent/refractory GD, antithyroid drugs over 5 years with positive TRAb. PBMCs were the source of the RNA used for TCR sequencing. Material: peripheral blood mononuclear cells (PBMCs), obtained when the disease was refractory, from a patient treated with antithyroid drugs. Every receptor here comes from a female donor with Graves disease.

This clonotype was seen a few times. The chain links TRBV10-3 to TRBJ2-7, with D maybe TRBD2 (6 bases). CDR3 size: 14 residues. Germline V CDR1 and CDR2: ENHRY, SYGVKD. V was clipped by 6 bases and J by 0 bases, with 12 bases between them. Written as DNA, the CDR3 is TGTGCCATCAGCCGGAGGGAAAGCTCCTACGAGCAGTACTTC. Amino acid sequence: CAISRRESSYEQYF.

This clonotype was counted only a few times. The chain combines TRBV19 with TRBJ1-2, with a tentative D call TRBD1 (6 bases). From germline, CDR1 is LNHDA and CDR2 SQIVND (reference sequence). Trimming took off 5 bases at V and 4 bases at J, with 14 bases between the two ends. The CDR3 is made up of 14 amino acids. CDR3 in DNA: TGTGCCAGTAGTGCAGATCAGGGGACCTATGGCTACACCTTC. This gives the protein CASSADQGTYGYTF.

Only a few counts were recorded for this clonotype. The chain joins TRBV14 to TRBJ1-1; D is unresolved. V was trimmed by 0 bases and J by 4 bases, leaving 6 bases between them. Germline V gene lookup returns CDR1 SGHDN and CDR2 FVKESK. This CDR3 is 13 amino acids long. In DNA, the CDR3 is TGTGCCAGCAGCCAAGAGGGGTCCACTGAAGCTTTCTTT. Protein product: CASSQEGSTEAFF.

This clonotype was counted between two and nine times. The chain recombines TRBV3-1 with TRBJ1-5; the D gene is possibly TRBD1 (6 bases). From germline, CDR1 is LGHDT and CDR2 YNNKEL (reference sequence). The CDR3 spans 13 residues. Trimming took off 5 bases at V and 5 bases at J, with 10 bases between the two ends. CDR3 loop: CASSKDRYQPQHF. The DNA of the CDR3 is TGTGCCAGCAGCAAGGACAGATATCAGCCCCAGCATTTT.

The chain employs TRBV24-1 and TRBJ1-5; 7 bases are shared with TRBD1. V was clipped by 5 bases and J by 4 bases; unmatched bases: 4. Germline CDR1 KGHDR, CDR2 SFDVKD. This CDR3 contains 14 residues. CDR3 bases: TGTGCCACCAGTGTTGGGACAGATAATCAGCCCCAGCATTTT. As protein: CATSVGTDNQPQHF.

This rearrangement joins TRBV12-3 or TRBV12-4 to TRBJ1-1; weak D call: TRBD1 (6 bases). The ends were cut back, 8 bases at V and 2 bases at J, with 12 bases in the middle. The CDR3 totals 13 residues. The CDR3 loop reads CASCQGGNTEAFF. CDR3 DNA sequence: TGTGCCAGCTGTCAAGGGGGTAACACTGAAGCTTTCTTT.

This clonotype appeared a few times. The chain recombines TRBV5-1 with TRBJ2-4; 8 bases agree with TRBD2. The junction had 13 bases not matched to a gene; V was cut back by 5 bases and J by 9 bases. Germline CDR1 is SGHRS and CDR2 is YFSETQ. The CDR3 spans 15 residues. The CDR3 DNA follows: TGCGCCAGCAGGTCTCCGGGACTAGTGGCTTCCATTCAGTACTTC. Its translation is CASRSPGLVASIQYF.

A remark on this clonotype: A junction boundary mismatches the germline segment, possibly from a read error. The V gene is TRBV28, the J gene TRBJ2-5; possibly TRBD1 for D (7 bases). CDR1 and CDR2 from the germline V gene are MDHEN and SYDVKM. The CDR3 totals 17 residues. Written as DNA, the CDR3 is TGTGCCGGCAGTTTATCGCGGTCTGGAGGGGGCTCGGAGACCCAGTACTTC. It encodes CAGSLSRSGGGSETQYF.

This clonotype has a count of ten or more. This chain joins TRBV28 and TRBJ1-2, with D unclear. Germline V gene lookup returns CDR1 MDHEN and CDR2 SYDVKM. V lost 3 bases, J lost 2 bases, and 4 bases lay in between. The CDR3 contains 12 residues. The CDR3 DNA reads as TGTGCCAGCAGTTTCTGGAACTATGGCTACACCTTC. Residues: CASSFWNYGYTF.

This rearrangement joins TRBV11-2 to TRBJ2-5; 7 bases are shared with TRBD1. V gave up 4 bases and J gave up 5 bases; unmatched junction bases: 10. This CDR3 comprises 15 residues. The V gene's germline CDR1 is SGHAT and CDR2 FQNNGV. CDR3 nucleotide sequence: TGTGCCAGCAGCTCCAAGACAGGGAAGTTTGAGACCCAGTACTTC. It is translated as CASSSKTGKFETQYF.

This clonotype came up a few times. This rearrangement joins TRBV12-3 or TRBV12-4 to TRBJ2-7, with D possibly matching TRBD2 (6 bases). The length of the CDR3 is 15 residues. Trimming cost V 2 bases and J 1 base, with 12 bases left between them. The CDR3 DNA is TGTGCCAGCAGTTTAAACCCAGGAGGGTCCTACGAGCAGTACTTC. This encodes CASSLNPGGSYEQYF.

This clonotype has only a few counts. The V and J genes are TRBV6-1 and TRBJ1-5; unclear D gene. V was clipped by 5 bases and J by 2 bases, with 10 bases between them. The CDR3 covers 14 residues. Germline V gene sequence: CDR1 MNHNS, CDR2 SASEGT. CDR3 residues: CASSLEVRNQPQHF. CDR3 sequence (DNA): TGTGCCAGCAGTCTAGAGGTGCGCAATCAGCCCCAGCATTTT.

The V call is TRBV9, the J call TRBJ2-2, with TRBD1 as a possible D gene (5 bases). Germline V gene lookup returns CDR1 SGDLS and CDR2 YYNGEE. The CDR3 consists of 16 residues. V was pared by 0 bases and J by 4 bases, with 13 bases between. The CDR3 reads CASSVVAGSATGELFF. For the CDR3, the DNA is TGTGCCAGCAGCGTAGTGGCAGGGTCGGCCACCGGGGAGCTGTTTTTT.

The sample holds a few counts of this clonotype. This chain joins TRBV19 and TRBJ1-4; the match to TRBD1 covers 7 bases. Per germline, CDR1 LNHDA and CDR2 SQIVND (reference sequence). V dropped 5 bases and J dropped 5; count of bases not matched to a gene: 11. The CDR3 totals 16 residues. CDR3 region: CASSQKGAGNNEKLFF. The CDR3 DNA sequence: TGTGCCAGTAGTCAGAAGGGGGCCGGAAACAATGAAAAACTGTTTTTT.

This clonotype has just a few counts. The chain carries TRBV15 and TRBJ2-5, with TRBD2 identical over 10 bases. V shed 1 base and J 5 bases; nucleotides not matched to a gene: 10. The CDR3 has 17 amino acids. CDR1 is LNHNV, CDR2 YYDKDF, per germline (reference sequence). The CDR3 nucleotides read TGTGCCACCAGCAGAGTTGCTAGCGGGAGTATTGTGGAGACCCAGTACTTC. Protein: CATSRVASGSIVETQYF.

This clonotype has just a few counts. The chain couples TRBV7-6 to TRBJ2-7, with D tentatively TRBD2 (6 bases). V was clipped by 5 bases and J by 3 bases, with 20 bases between them. CDR1 is SGHVS and CDR2 is FNYEAQ in the germline V gene. The CDR3 sequence is 16 residues long. In DNA, the CDR3 is TGTGCCAGCAGCCAACGGCCTCGTAATAGCGGCTACGAGCAGTACTTC. This translates into CASSQRPRNSGYEQYF.

This clonotype was seen repeatedly, ten times or more. The chain uses TRBV28 and TRBJ1-1; D call uncertain. The germline CDR1 and CDR2 sequences are MDHEN and SYDVKM. V was clipped by 6 bases and J by 0 bases, with 14 bases between them. The CDR3 loop spans 15 amino acids. The CDR3 DNA sequence: TGTGCCAGCAGGCCCGAAGGGTTCATGAACACTGAAGCTTTCTTT. It encodes CASRPEGFMNTEAFF.

This CDR3 is CSVLAGESYEQYF. DNA for the CDR3: TGCAGCGTACTAGCGGGAGAATCCTACGAGCAGTACTTC. The genes are TRBV29-1 and TRBJ2-7; 11 nucleotides match TRBD2. V was pared by 6 bases and J by 1 base, with 2 bases of the junction left unmatched. Germline V lookup: CDR1 SQVTM, CDR2 ANQGSEA. The CDR3 has 13 residues.

This clonotype was observed a few times. The rearrangement uses TRBV7-9 and TRBJ1-2; D is unclear. This CDR3 region has 15 residues. The germline V gene encodes CDR1 SEHNR and CDR2 FQNEAQ (reference sequence). The V gene lost 3 bases and the J gene lost 1 base, with 12 bases spanning the gap. Here the CDR3 reads CASSLKEGGNYGYTF. The DNA for the CDR3 is TGTGCCAGCAGCTTGAAGGAAGGCGGTAACTATGGCTACACCTTC.

This clonotype has a handful of counts. This chain links TRBV7-9 with TRBJ2-2, with 8 bases lining up with TRBD2. With 3 bases clipped from V and 4 bases from J, the junction kept 10 bases outside the gene matches. The CDR3 sequence is 17 residues long. Germline loops: CDR1 SEHNR, CDR2 FQNEAQ (reference sequence). The chain's CDR3 is CASSFYHSGRVTGELFF. The CDR3 coding sequence is TGTGCCAGCAGCTTTTACCACAGCGGGAGAGTCACCGGGGAGCTGTTTTTT.

This clonotype was seen a few times. The rearrangement joins TRBV5-1 to TRBJ1-1; D gene ambiguous. Per the germline V gene, CDR1 is SGHRS and CDR2 is YFSETQ. V gave up 2 bases and J gave up 1 base, with 12 bases separating them. CDR3 length: 15 amino acids. CDR3 DNA: TGCGCCAGCAGCTTCAAAGGGATATGGAACACTGAAGCTTTCTTT. This gives the protein CASSFKGIWNTEAFF.

This clonotype was seen repeatedly, ten times or more. This chain joins TRBV18 and TRBJ2-5; tentative D call: TRBD2 (6 bases). CDR3 size: 13 residues. Trimming cost V 4 bases and J 5 bases, with 11 bases left between them. CDR1 is KGHSH and CDR2 is LQKENI in the germline V gene. The CDR3 coding sequence is TGTGCCAGCTCACTACAGGAGGGGGAGACCCAGTACTTC. It specifies CASSLQEGETQYF.

In its sample, this clonotype was seen a few times. The V call is TRBV18, the J call TRBJ1-1; D not certain. Trimming removed 8 bases from V and 4 bases from J, with 8 bases in between. The CDR3 spans 11 residues. CDR1 is KGHSH, CDR2 LQKENI, per germline. The CDR3 nucleotides read TGTGCCAGCGCCGGTGTCACTGAAGCTTTCTTT. Its protein product is CASAGVTEAFF.

The genes are TRBV27 and TRBJ2-5; 8 bases are a match to TRBD2. V was pared by 8 bases and J by 4 bases, with 12 bases of the junction left unmatched. The germline CDR1 and CDR2 sequences are MNHEY and SMNVEV (reference sequence). CDR3 length equals 15 residues. The CDR3, as DNA: TGTGCCAGCCTCCAAAGACTAGCGACAGGAGAGACCCAGTACTTC. It specifies CASLQRLATGETQYF.

This clonotype was observed a few times. The J gene is TRBJ1-2, the V gene TRBV12-3 or TRBV12-4; 7 bases agree with TRBD1. The CDR3 sequence is 15 residues long. With V trimmed by 3 bases and J by 4 bases, 8 bases remained unmatched. CDR3 protein: CASSFRGQPFYGYTF. The CDR3 DNA reads TGTGCCAGCAGTTTTAGGGGACAGCCGTTCTATGGCTACACCTTC.

Turning to this clonotype: Likely a read error: the CDR3 ends without its conserved phenylalanine or tryptophan. This sequence joins TRBV6-5 and TRBJ1-2; no clear D gene. CDR1 and CDR2 (germline): MNHEY, SVGAGI. This CDR3 contains 15 residues. The V gene lost 4 bases and the J gene lost 4 bases, with 16 bases spanning the gap. The CDR3 sequence is CASSSNPSSTYGYTL. The CDR3 bases are TGTGCCAGCAGTTCCAACCCCAGCAGCACCTATGGCTACACCCTC.

This clonotype was found a few times. The chain couples TRBV5-1 to TRBJ2-7, with TRBD1 as a possible D gene (6 bases). This CDR3 spans 18 amino acids. The germline V and J ends were trimmed by 5 bases and 5 bases, with 29 bases remaining between them. Germline V gene sequence: CDR1 SGHRS, CDR2 YFSETQ. The CDR3 bases are TGCGCCAGCAGTTCCGGGGTCCCCGACGTGGGGGCAGTCGACGAGCAGTACTTC. Translation: CASSSGVPDVGAVDEQYF.

The J gene is TRBJ1-5, the V gene TRBV4-1; D is unclear. The V gene lost 0 bases and the J gene lost 0 bases, with 6 bases spanning the gap. Germline CDR1 is MGHRA and CDR2 is YSYEKL. The CDR3 extends over 15 amino acids. In DNA, the CDR3 is TGCGCCAGCAGCCAAGATGGGGTTAGCAATCAGCCCCAGCATTTT. Translated: CASSQDGVSNQPQHF.

The V call is TRBV28, the J call TRBJ1-6; no reliable D call. V was shortened by 8 bases and J by 5 bases, with 10 bases between the two germline ends. The V gene's germline CDR1 is MDHEN and CDR2 SYDVKM. This CDR3 spans 13 amino acids. CDR3 residues: CASSGRDNSPLHF. In DNA form, the CDR3 reads TGTGCCAGCTCAGGACGGGATAATTCACCCCTCCACTTT.

The chain joins TRBV7-3 to TRBJ2-2; weak D call: TRBD2 (6 bases). V shed 5 bases and J shed 4 bases, with 14 bases lying between them. Looked up from germline, CDR1 is SGHTA and CDR2 is FQGTGA. This CDR3 region has 15 residues. This chain's CDR3 is CASSHSGTGTGELFF. The DNA for the CDR3 is TGTGCCAGCAGCCATAGCGGAACGGGCACCGGGGAGCTGTTTTTT.

This clonotype was seen ten or more times. The rearrangement links TRBV12-3 or TRBV12-4 to TRBJ2-2, with 9 bases fitting TRBD1. Trimming at V came to 3 bases and at J to 6 bases, leaving 8 bases not matched to a gene. The length of the CDR3 is 16 residues. CDR3 sequence (DNA): TGTGCCAGCAGTTTCGGGACAGGGTTAATATCCGGGGAGCTGTTTTTT. Translating it yields CASSFGTGLISGELFF.

The chain uses TRBV5-1 and TRBJ2-7, with D possibly being TRBD1 (5 bases). CDR1 SGHRS and CDR2 YFSETQ come from the germline V gene. CDR3 size: 15 residues. The V end lost 4 bases, the J end lost 3 bases, and 17 bases lay between the germline ends. Written as DNA, the CDR3 is TGCGCCAGCAGCCTACAAGGGCACCAGGGCTACGAGCAGTACTTC. It specifies CASSLQGHQGYEQYF.